The clone carrying this TCR beta chain was seen only a few times. CDR1 and CDR2 from the germline V gene are SGHKS and YYEKEE (reference sequence). With 1 base clipped from V and 6 bases from J, the junction kept 11 bases outside the gene matches. CDR3 length equals 17 residues. TCRdb passed the RT-PCR reads through MiXCR, listing each CDR3 protein once. This sample has about 680,000 distinct CDR3 sequences, with more than 13% found just once. The sequence was obtained from a female donor in good health, serving as a healthy control. The chain carries TRBV5-5 and TRBJ2-3, with 10 bases identical to TRBD2. Sequencing was carried out using memory CD4+ T cells from blood. The CDR3: CASSLSLAGELGDTQYF. The CDR3, as DNA: TGTGCCAGCAGCTTGAGTCTAGCGGGAGAATTAGGGGATACGCAGTATTTT.